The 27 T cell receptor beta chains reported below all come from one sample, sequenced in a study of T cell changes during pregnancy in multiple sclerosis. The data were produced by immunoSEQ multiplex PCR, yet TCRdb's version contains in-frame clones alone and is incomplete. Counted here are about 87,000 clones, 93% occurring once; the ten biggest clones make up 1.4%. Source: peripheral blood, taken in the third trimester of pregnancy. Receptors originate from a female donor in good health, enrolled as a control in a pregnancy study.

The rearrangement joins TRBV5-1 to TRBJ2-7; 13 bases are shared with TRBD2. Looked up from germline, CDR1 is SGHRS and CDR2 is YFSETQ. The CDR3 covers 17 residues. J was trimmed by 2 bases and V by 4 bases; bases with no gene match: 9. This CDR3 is CASSDFGTSGKPYEQYF. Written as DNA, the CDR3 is TGCGCCAGCAGCGATTTCGGGACTAGCGGGAAGCCCTACGAGCAGTACTTC. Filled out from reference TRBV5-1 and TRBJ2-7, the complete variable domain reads KAGVTQTPRYLIKTRGQQVTLSCSPISGHRSVSWYQQTPGQGLQFLFEYFSETQRNKGNFPGRFSGRQFSNSRSEMNVSTLELGDSALYLCASSDFGTSGKPYEQYFGPGTRLTVT.

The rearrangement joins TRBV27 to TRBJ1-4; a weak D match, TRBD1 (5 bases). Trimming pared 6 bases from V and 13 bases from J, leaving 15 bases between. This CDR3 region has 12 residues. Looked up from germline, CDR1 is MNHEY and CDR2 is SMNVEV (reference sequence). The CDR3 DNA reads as TGTGCCAGCAGCGGAGTGGGGCAAAGACTGTTTTTT. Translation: CASSGVGQRLFF.

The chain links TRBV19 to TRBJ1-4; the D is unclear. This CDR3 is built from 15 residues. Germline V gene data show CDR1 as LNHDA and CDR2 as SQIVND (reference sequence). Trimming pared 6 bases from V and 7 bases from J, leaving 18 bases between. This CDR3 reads CASSTPGFRPEKLFF. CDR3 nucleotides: TGTGCCAGTAGCACCCCCGGTTTTCGCCCTGAAAAACTGTTTTTT.

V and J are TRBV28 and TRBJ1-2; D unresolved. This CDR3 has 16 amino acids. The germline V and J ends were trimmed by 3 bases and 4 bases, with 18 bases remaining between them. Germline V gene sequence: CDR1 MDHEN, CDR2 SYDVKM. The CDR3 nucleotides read TGTGCCAGCAGTTTTCCAAATGATTCGACATTCTATGGCTACACCTTC. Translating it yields CASSFPNDSTFYGYTF.

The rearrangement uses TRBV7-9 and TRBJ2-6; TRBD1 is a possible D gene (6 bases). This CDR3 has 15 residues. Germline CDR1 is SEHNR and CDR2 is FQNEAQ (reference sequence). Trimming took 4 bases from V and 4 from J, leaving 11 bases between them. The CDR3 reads CASSSGQPGANVLTF. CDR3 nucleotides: TGTGCCAGCAGCTCTGGACAGCCAGGGGCCAACGTCCTGACTTTC. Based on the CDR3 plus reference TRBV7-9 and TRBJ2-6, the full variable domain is DTGVSQNPRHKITKRGQNVTFRCDPISEHNRLYWYRQTLGQGPEFLTYFQNEAQLEKSRLLSDRFSAERPKGSFSTLEIQRTEQGDSAMYLCASSSGQPGANVLTFGAGSRLTVL.

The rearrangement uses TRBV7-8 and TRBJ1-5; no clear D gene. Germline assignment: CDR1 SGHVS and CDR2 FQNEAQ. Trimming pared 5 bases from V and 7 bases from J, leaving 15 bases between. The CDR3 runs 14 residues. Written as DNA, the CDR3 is TGTGCCAGCAGCCCTCGGGTTGGCGGACAGCCCCAGCATTTT. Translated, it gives CASSPRVGGQPQHF.

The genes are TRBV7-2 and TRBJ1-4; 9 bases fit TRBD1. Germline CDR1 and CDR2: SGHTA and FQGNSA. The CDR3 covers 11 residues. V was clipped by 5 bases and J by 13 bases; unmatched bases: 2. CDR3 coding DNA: TGTGCCAGCAGCCAGGGACAGGGACTGTTTTTT. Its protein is CASSQGQGLFF. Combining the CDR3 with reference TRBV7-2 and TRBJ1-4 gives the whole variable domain GAGVSQSPSNKVTEKGKDVELRCDPISGHTALYWYRQSLGQGLEFLIYFQGNSAPDKSGLPSDRFSAERTGGSVSTLTIQRTQQEDSAVYLCASSQGQGLFFGSGTQLSVL.

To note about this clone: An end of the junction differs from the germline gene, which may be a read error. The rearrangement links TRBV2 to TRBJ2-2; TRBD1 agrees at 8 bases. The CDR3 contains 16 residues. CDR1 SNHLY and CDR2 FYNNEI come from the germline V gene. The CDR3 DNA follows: TGTGCCAGCAGTGTATCGGGACAGGCGAAGACCGGGGAGCTGTTTTTT. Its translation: CASSVSGQAKTGELFF.

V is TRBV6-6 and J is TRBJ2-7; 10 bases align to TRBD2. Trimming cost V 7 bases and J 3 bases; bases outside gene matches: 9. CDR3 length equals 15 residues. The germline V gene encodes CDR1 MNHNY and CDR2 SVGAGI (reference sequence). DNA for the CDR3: TGTGCCAGCAAAATAGCGGGAGGTGATTTCTACGAGCAGTACTTC. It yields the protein CASKIAGGDFYEQYF.

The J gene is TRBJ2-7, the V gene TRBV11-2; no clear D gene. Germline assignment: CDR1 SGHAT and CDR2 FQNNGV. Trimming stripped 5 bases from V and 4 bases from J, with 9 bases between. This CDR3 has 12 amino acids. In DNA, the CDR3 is TGTGCCAGCAGCCCAGGAATTTACGAGCAGTACTTC. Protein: CASSPGIYEQYF.

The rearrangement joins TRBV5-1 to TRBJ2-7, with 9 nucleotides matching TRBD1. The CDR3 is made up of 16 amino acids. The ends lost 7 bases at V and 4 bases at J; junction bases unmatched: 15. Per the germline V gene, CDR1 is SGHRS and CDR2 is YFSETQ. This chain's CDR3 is CASRGGTDRGSYEQYF. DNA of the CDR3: TGCGCCAGCCGTGGGGGCACGGACAGGGGAAGTTACGAGCAGTACTTC.

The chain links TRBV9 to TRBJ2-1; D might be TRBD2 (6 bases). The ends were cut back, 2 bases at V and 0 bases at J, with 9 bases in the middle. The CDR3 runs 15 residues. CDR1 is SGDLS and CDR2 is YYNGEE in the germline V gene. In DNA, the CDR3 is TGTGCCAGCAGCGTTACTAGCCTCTCCTACAATGAGCAGTTCTTC. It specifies CASSVTSLSYNEQFF.

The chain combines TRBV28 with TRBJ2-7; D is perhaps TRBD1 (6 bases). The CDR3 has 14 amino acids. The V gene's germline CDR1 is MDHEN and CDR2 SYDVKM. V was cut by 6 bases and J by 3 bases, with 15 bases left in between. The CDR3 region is CASSSRDTYYEQYF. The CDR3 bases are TGTGCCAGCAGCTCTCGGGACACCTACTACGAGCAGTACTTC.

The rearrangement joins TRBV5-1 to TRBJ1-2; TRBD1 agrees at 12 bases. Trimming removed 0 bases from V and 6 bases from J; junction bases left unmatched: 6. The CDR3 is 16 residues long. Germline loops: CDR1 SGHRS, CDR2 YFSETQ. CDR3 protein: CASSLASGQGADGYTF. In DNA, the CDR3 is TGCGCCAGCAGCTTGGCCTCGGGACAGGGGGCCGATGGCTACACCTTC.

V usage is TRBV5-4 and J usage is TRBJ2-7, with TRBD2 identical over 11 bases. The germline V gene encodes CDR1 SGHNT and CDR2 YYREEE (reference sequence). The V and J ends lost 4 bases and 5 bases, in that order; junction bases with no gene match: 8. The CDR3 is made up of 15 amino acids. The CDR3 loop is CASSPSLAGAHEQYF. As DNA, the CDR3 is TGTGCCAGCAGCCCGTCACTAGCGGGAGCCCACGAGCAGTACTTC.

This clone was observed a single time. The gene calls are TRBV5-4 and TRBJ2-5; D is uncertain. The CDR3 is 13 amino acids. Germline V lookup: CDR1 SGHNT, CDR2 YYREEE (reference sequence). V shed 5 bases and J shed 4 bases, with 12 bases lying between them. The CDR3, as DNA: TGTGCCAGCAGGTTTCACTCCGCAGAGACCCAGTACTTC. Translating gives CASRFHSAETQYF.

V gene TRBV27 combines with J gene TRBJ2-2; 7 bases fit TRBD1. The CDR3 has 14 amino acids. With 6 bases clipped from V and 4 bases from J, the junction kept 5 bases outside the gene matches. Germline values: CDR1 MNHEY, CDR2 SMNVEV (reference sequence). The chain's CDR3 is CASRGQRLTGELFF. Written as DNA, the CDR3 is TGTGCCAGCAGGGGACAGCGTCTCACCGGGGAGCTGTTTTTT.

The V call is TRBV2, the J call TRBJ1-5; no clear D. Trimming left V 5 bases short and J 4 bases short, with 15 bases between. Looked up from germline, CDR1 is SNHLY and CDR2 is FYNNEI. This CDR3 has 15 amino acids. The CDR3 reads CASSLYGGGNQPQHF. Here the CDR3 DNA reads TGTGCCAGCAGTCTGTACGGCGGAGGGAATCAGCCCCAGCATTTT.

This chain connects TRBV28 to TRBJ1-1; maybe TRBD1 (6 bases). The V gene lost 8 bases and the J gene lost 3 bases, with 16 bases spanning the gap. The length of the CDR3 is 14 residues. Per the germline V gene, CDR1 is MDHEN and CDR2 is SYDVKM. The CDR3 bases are TGTGCCAGCCCCCCCGGGGAGGGGGACACTGAAGCTTTCTTT. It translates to CASPPGEGDTEAFF.

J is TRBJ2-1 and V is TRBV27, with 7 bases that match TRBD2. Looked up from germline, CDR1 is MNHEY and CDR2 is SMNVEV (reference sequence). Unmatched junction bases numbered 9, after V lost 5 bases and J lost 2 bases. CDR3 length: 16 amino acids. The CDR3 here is CASSLPGEGTYNEQFF. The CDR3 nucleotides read TGTGCCAGCAGTCTCCCCGGGGAGGGGACCTACAATGAGCAGTTCTTC.

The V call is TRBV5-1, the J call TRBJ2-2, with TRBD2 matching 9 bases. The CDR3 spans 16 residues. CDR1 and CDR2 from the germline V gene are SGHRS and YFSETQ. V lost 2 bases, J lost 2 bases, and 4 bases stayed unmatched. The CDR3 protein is CASSFGGLANTGELFF. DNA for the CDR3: TGCGCCAGCAGCTTTGGGGGACTAGCCAACACCGGGGAGCTGTTTTTT.

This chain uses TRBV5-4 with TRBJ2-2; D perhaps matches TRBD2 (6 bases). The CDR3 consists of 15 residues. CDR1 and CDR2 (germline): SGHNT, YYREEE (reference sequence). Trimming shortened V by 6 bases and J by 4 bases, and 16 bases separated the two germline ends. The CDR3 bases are TGTGCCAGCACCCTCGCGGGGAAGCGCACCGGGGAGCTGTTTTTT. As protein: CASTLAGKRTGELFF.

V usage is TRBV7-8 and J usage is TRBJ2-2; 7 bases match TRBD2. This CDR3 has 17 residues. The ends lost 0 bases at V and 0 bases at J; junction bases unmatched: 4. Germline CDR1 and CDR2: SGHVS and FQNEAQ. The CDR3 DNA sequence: TGTGCCAGCAGCTTAGCGTCGGGACTATCGAACACCGGGGAGCTGTTTTTT. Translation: CASSLASGLSNTGELFF.

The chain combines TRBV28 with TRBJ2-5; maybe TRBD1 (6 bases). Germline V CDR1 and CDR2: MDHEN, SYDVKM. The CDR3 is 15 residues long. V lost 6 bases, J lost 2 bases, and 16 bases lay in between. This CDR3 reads CASSSLGTQQETQYF. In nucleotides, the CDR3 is TGTGCCAGCAGCTCCCTCGGGACACAACAAGAGACCCAGTACTTC.

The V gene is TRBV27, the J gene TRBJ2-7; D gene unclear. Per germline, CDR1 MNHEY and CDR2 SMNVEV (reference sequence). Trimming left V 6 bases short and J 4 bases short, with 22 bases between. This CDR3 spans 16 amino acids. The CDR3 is CASRPERVSPPYEQYF. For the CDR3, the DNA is TGTGCCAGCAGGCCCGAGCGCGTGTCCCCCCCTTACGAGCAGTACTTC.

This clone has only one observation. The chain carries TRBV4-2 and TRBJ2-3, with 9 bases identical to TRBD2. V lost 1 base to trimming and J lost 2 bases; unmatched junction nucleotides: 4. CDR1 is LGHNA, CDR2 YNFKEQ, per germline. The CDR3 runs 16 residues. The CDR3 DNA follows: TGTGCCAGCAGCCAAGGGGCTAGCGGGGCCACAGATACGCAGTATTTT. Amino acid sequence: CASSQGASGATDTQYF.

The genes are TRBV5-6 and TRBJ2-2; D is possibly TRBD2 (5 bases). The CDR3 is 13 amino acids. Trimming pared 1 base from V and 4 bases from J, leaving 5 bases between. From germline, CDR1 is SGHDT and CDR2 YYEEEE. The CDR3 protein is CASSLTSTGELFF. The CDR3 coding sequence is TGTGCCAGCAGCTTGACTAGCACCGGGGAGCTGTTTTTT.